The clone carrying this T cell receptor (beta chain) was seen more than once but under ten times. Original processing notes: The assay estimated nucleated cells by amplifying reference gene primers. Generated by immunoSEQ multiplex PCR, the TCRdb table keeps only in-frame clones and is missing some. The V and J calls and clone size are taken from that table; D and trimming were inferred from the DNA. The data show about 130,000 clones, around 76% seen once. These data come from a study of blood T cell repertoires in COVID-19. Looking at the study overall: Specimens from acute and convalescent COVID-19 originated in the United States, Italy and Spain. The cDNA or gDNA used as material had been derived from T cells, B-cell-depleted T cells, or PBMCs.

This CDR3 region has 15 residues. V trimming: 2 bases; J trimming: 4 bases; junction bases outside the gene matches: 7. The germline V gene has CDR1 SEHNR and CDR2 FQNEAQ (reference sequence). This TCR derives from a human donor in a cohort sampled during active COVID-19. Sequencing was done on a sample of peripheral blood. The V and J genes are TRBV7-9 and TRBJ1-1; TRBD1 matches 7 bases. This CDR3 is CASSLFTGASTEAFF. CDR3 DNA: TGTGCCAGCAGCTTATTTACAGGGGCCTCCACTGAAGCTTTCTTT.